The rows below give T cell receptor beta chains drawn from one sample of a study of CD8 T cells in Susac syndrome. TCRdb ran MiXCR on the immunoSEQ multiplex PCR reads and lists one entry per CDR3 protein. The sample holds some 120,000 distinct CDR3 sequences; roughly 96% are singletons and the top ten take 0.09% to 0.15%. Sequenced sample: CD4+ T cells from PBMCs. These receptors all come from a human donor in good health. Each CDR3 is given with its conserved first and last residue. A D gene is named only where the DNA matches it firmly. Expanded clones get a size class; other rows say once, few or many, or leave the size out.

CDR3nt,CDR3aa,j_gene,v_gene,len,abundance,d_gene
TGTGCCAGCAGCCAAGATCTGGTGGGAGGCAACAATGAGCAGTTCTTC,CASSQDLVGGNNEQFF,TRBJ2-1,TRBV4-2,16,.,.
TGTGCCACCAGCACAGGGCCTGGCTACGAGCAGTACTTC,CATSTGPGYEQYF,TRBJ2-7,TRBV15,13,once,.
TGCGCCAGCAGCCACCCAGGGATCCACGAGCAGTACTTC,CASSHPGIHEQYF,TRBJ2-7,TRBV4-1,13,once,.
TGTGCCAGCATCGCCGGGACCGCTTCCGGACAGTACTTC,CASIAGTASGQYF,TRBJ2-7,TRBV2,13,.,.
TGCAGTGTTAGCAGACTATACGAGCAGTACTTC,CSVSRLYEQYF,TRBJ2-7,TRBV20-1,11,.,.
TGCAGTGCCCCCGGGGGCGGGGGAAACATTCAGTACTTC,CSAPGGGGNIQYF,TRBJ2-4,TRBV20-1,13,.,.
TGTGCCAGCAGCCAAGGTCCCAGGGCAACTCAAGCTTTCTTT,CASSQGPRATQAFF,TRBJ1-1,TRBV3-1,14,.,.
TGTGCCAGCAGCGTTCGGACCGGGGAGCTGTTTTTT,CASSVRTGELFF,TRBJ2-2,TRBV9,12,.,.
TGTGCCAGCAGCCAAGCCGGGACAGCCTACGAGCAGTACTTC,CASSQAGTAYEQYF,TRBJ2-7,TRBV3-1,14,.,TRBD1
TGTGCCAGCAGACGACTAGCCTCCTACGAGCAGTACTTC,CASRRLASYEQYF,TRBJ2-7,TRBV6-5,13,.,TRBD2
TGCAGCGTTGCAGCGGGAGCAACCGATACGCAGTATTTT,CSVAAGATDTQYF,TRBJ2-3,TRBV29-1,13,.,TRBD2
TGTGCCAGCAGCCAAGAAGGGACCCAGTACTTC,CASSQEGTQYF,TRBJ2-5,TRBV3-1,11,.,.
TGTGCCAGCAGTTCCGGACAGGGCCGAAGTGGCTACACCTTC,CASSSGQGRSGYTF,TRBJ1-2,TRBV6-5,14,.,TRBD1
TGTGCCAGCAGTTACTCGAGGGTCGGGGAGACCCAGTACTTC,CASSYSRVGETQYF,TRBJ2-5,TRBV6-5,14,.,.
TGCAGCTACCGGGACCCGGGGGAAAAACTGTTTTTT,CSYRDPGEKLFF,TRBJ1-4,TRBV29-1,12,.,.
TGTGCCAGCAGCTTAGCGGGGACCCTCGATGAGCAGTTCTTC,CASSLAGTLDEQFF,TRBJ2-1,TRBV7-9,14,.,.
TGCAGCGTGATGACTAGCGGAAGTGTCTCCTACAATGAGCAGTTCTTC,CSVMTSGSVSYNEQFF,TRBJ2-1,TRBV29-1,16,.,TRBD2
TGTGCCAGCAGCATGAGTTCCCCCGCGGTGCAGTACTTC,CASSMSSPAVQYF,TRBJ2-7,TRBV5-4,13,.,.
TGTGCCAGCAGTTTACGGGAGCTGAATGAGCAGTTCTTC,CASSLRELNEQFF,TRBJ2-1,TRBV12-3/TRBV12-4,13,.,.
TGTGCCAGCAGCCCCAGAGGACGGAGTGAAAAACTGTTTTTT,CASSPRGRSEKLFF,TRBJ1-4,TRBV16,14,.,.
TGCGCCAGCAGCTCGGGGAACCTTAATGAAAAACTGTTTTTT,CASSSGNLNEKLFF,TRBJ1-4,TRBV5-1,14,.,.
TGCAGCGTGGGACGCCCGGGAACCGGGGAGCTGTTTTTT,CSVGRPGTGELFF,TRBJ2-2,TRBV29-1,13,.,.
TGTGCCAGCAGTGCAATGCCAGGGTTAGGCAATCAGCCCCAGCATTTT,CASSAMPGLGNQPQHF,TRBJ1-5,TRBV6-1,16,.,.
TGTGCCAGCAGTGAAGTGGGGGGGGGCACTGAAGCTTTCTTT,CASSEVGGGTEAFF,TRBJ1-1,TRBV2,14,.,.
TGTGCCACCAGCAGAGAGCCGGGAGAGGGTTTAAACATTCAGTACTTC,CATSREPGEGLNIQYF,TRBJ2-4,TRBV15,16,.,.
TGTGCCAGCAGCTTGGTCGGGGGTAGCTCCTACGAGCAGTACTTC,CASSLVGGSSYEQYF,TRBJ2-7,TRBV5-6,15,few,.
TGTGCCAGCAGCCAAGCGGTTAGCAATCAGCCCCAGCATTTT,CASSQAVSNQPQHF,TRBJ1-5,TRBV3-1,14,.,.
TGTGCCAGCAGTTTGTCCCAGCGGAGAACAGATACGCAGTATTTT,CASSLSQRRTDTQYF,TRBJ2-3,TRBV28,15,.,.
TGTGCCAGCCGTAGCGGGAGTTGGAACACCGGGGAGCTGTTTTTT,CASRSGSWNTGELFF,TRBJ2-2,TRBV7-9,15,.,TRBD2
TGTGCCAGCTCTAGGGGACCATACAATGAGCAGTTCTTC,CASSRGPYNEQFF,TRBJ2-1,TRBV6-1,13,.,.
TGTGCCAGCAGCCAACCTAAAGAGACCCAGTACTTC,CASSQPKETQYF,TRBJ2-5,TRBV3-1,12,once,.
TGCAGCGTTGCACACACTGAAGCTTTCTTT,CSVAHTEAFF,TRBJ1-1,TRBV29-1,10,few,.
TGTGCCAGCAGTTTATTGGGGCCGGCTCGGAACGAGCAGTACTTC,CASSLLGPARNEQYF,TRBJ2-7,TRBV27,15,.,.
TGTGCCAGCAGCTCCCGAATGACTAGCGGGAGGGAGACCCAGTACTTC,CASSSRMTSGRETQYF,TRBJ2-5,TRBV9,16,once,TRBD2
TGTGCCAGCAGTTTAATCCCCCCACGCGGCTACACCTTC,CASSLIPPRGYTF,TRBJ1-2,TRBV27,13,once,.
TGTGCCAGTATGAATAGCGGCCCCTACAATGAGCAGTTCTTC,CASMNSGPYNEQFF,TRBJ2-1,TRBV12-3/TRBV12-4,14,.,.
TGCGCCAGCAGTCTATCTAGGAGCAGAAACTCCTACGAGCAGTACTTC,CASSLSRSRNSYEQYF,TRBJ2-7,TRBV4-1,16,.,.
TGCAGCGTTGAAGATGACACCGGACTGGAGACCCAGTACTTC,CSVEDDTGLETQYF,TRBJ2-5,TRBV29-1,14,.,.
TGCAGCGTAGGGACTCGCACCGGGGAGCTGTTTTTT,CSVGTRTGELFF,TRBJ2-2,TRBV29-1,12,.,.
TGTGCCATCGGACCGAGCTCTGGGGCCAACGTCCTGACTTTC,CAIGPSSGANVLTF,TRBJ2-6,TRBV6-1,14,.,.
TGTGCCTGGATGTCGGGCAGTAGGCGAATTTCCCCCGGCGAGCAGTACTTC,CAWMSGSRRISPGEQYF,TRBJ2-7,TRBV30,17,.,.
TGTGCCAGCAGCCAAGGGACCGGAGCGTCTAGTGCTTTCTTT,CASSQGTGASSAFF,TRBJ1-1,TRBV3-1,14,.,.
TGTGCCAGCAGCTTAGACAGAAACAACTATGGCTACACCTTC,CASSLDRNNYGYTF,TRBJ1-2,TRBV7-2,14,.,.